The 9 T cell receptor beta chains below all came from one sample that was sequenced in a study of CD8 T cells in ankylosing spondylitis. TCRdb passed the 5' RACE reads through MiXCR, listing each CDR3 protein once. The repertoire has around 250,000 distinct CDR3 sequences, 18% of them found once; the top ten carry around 32%. Sequencing used blood, either unsorted or a sorted T cell fraction (not recorded which). These receptors came from a male donor with ankylosing spondylitis or in good health (not recorded which).

This clonotype has more than one count but fewer than ten. The V and J genes are TRBV14 and TRBJ2-7, with a tentative D call TRBD2 (6 bases). The CDR3 has 14 residues. Trimming removed 1 base at V and 5 bases at J, with 12 bases between. Germline values: CDR1 SGHDN, CDR2 FVKESK. Written as DNA, the CDR3 is TGTGCCAGCAGCCAAGGACTAGAGTTCCACGAGCAGTACTTC. This sequence encodes CASSQGLEFHEQYF. Using reference TRBV14 and TRBJ2-7 for the parts outside the CDR3, the full variable domain is EAGVTQFPSHSVIEKGQTVTLRCDPISGHDNLYWYRRVMGKEIKFLLHFVKESKQDESGMPNNRFLAERTGGTYSTLKVQPAELEDSGVYFCASSQGLEFHEQYFGPGTRLTVT.

The chain is built from TRBV28 and TRBJ1-3; D uncertain. CDR1 is MDHEN and CDR2 is SYDVKM in the germline V gene. The CDR3 length is 13 residues. The V end was cut by 8 bases, the J end by 1 base, with 9 bases between. As DNA, the CDR3 is TGTGCCAGCGAGACCGATTCTGGAAACACCATATATTTT. Translated, it gives CASETDSGNTIYF.

V is TRBV7-2 and J is TRBJ2-7; D may be TRBD2 (5 bases). In germline, CDR1 is SGHTA, CDR2 FQGNSA. V gave up 5 bases and J gave up 3 bases, with 17 bases separating them. This CDR3 contains 15 residues. CDR3 nucleotides: TGTGCCAGCAGCCTCGAGGACTCCAATTACTACGAGCAGTACTTC. It is translated as CASSLEDSNYYEQYF. Drawing the rest from reference TRBV7-2 and TRBJ2-7, the complete variable domain is GAGVSQSPSNKVTEKGKDVELRCDPISGHTALYWYRQSLGQGLEFLIYFQGNSAPDKSGLPSDRFSAERTGGSVSTLTIQRTQQEDSAVYLCASSLEDSNYYEQYFGPGTRLTVT.

This rearrangement joins TRBV20-1 to TRBJ2-5; D might be TRBD1 or TRBD2, each matching 5 bases. This CDR3 spans 16 amino acids. V was pared by 0 bases and J by 5 bases, with 19 bases between. The germline gives CDR1 DFQATT, CDR2 SNEGSKA (reference sequence). The chain's CDR3 is CSARDAVGALGETQYF. Here the CDR3 DNA reads TGCAGTGCTAGAGATGCGGTCGGGGCGTTGGGGGAGACCCAGTACTTC.

The CDR3 coding sequence is TGTGCCAGCAGTTCCTCTAGTCGATCCACAGATACGCAGTATTTT. Protein: CASSSSSRSTDTQYF. The rearrangement uses TRBV6-5 and TRBJ2-3, with D uncertain. This CDR3 contains 15 residues. V lost 4 bases, J lost 2 bases, and 13 bases lay in between. CDR1 and CDR2 (germline): MNHEY, SVGAGI.

This clonotype was recorded a few times. The rearrangement joins TRBV4-1 to TRBJ2-7; D is uncertain. V gave up 4 bases and J gave up 2 bases, with 12 bases separating them. CDR1 is MGHRA, CDR2 YSYEKL, per germline. The CDR3 is 14 amino acids. The CDR3 sequence is CASSPHAYPYEQYF. DNA for the CDR3: TGCGCCAGCAGCCCGCACGCATACCCCTACGAGCAGTACTTC.

This clonotype has ten or more counts. The CDR3 region has the DNA TGCGCCAGCAGCCAAATTCTGTGGGTCAATGAGCAGTTCTTC. This sequence encodes CASSQILWVNEQFF. The chain employs TRBV4-1 and TRBJ2-1, with D unclear. Trimming left V 2 bases short and J 6 bases short, with 11 bases between. This CDR3 is built from 14 residues. The V gene's germline CDR1 is MGHRA and CDR2 YSYEKL.

This clonotype was counted ten times or more. The chain carries TRBV15 and TRBJ1-4, with D perhaps matching TRBD1 (6 bases). The CDR3 length is 16 residues. V shed 0 bases and J shed 5 bases, with 13 bases lying between them. CDR1 is LNHNV and CDR2 is YYDKDF in the germline V gene (reference sequence). CDR3 region: CATSRDTPGANEKLFF. CDR3 sequence (DNA): TGTGCCACCAGCAGAGATACGCCGGGGGCCAATGAAAAACTGTTTTTT.

CDR3 nucleotides: TGTGCCAGCAGTTTATCGCCCGGCCAGGAGACCCAGTACTTC. Translating gives CASSLSPGQETQYF. This chain uses TRBV27 with TRBJ2-5, with D unclear. This CDR3 spans 14 amino acids. Germline-derived CDR1 and CDR2 are MNHEY and SMNVEV (reference sequence). The ends were cut back, 0 bases at V and 5 bases at J, with 10 bases in the middle.